These 24 T cell receptor beta chains share one sample of origin, sequenced in a study of neurological immune-mediated disorders (dated by TCRdb to 2018 to 2020). The library was made by 5' RACE. This sample was sequenced with an Illumina HiSeq 2500. TCRdb handled the public reads itself, with Q25 trimming in fastp and clone calling in MiXCR, and kept productive beta chains. Rows are combined by CDR3 protein, so each entry shows the most common genes and DNA. For this sample there are about 23,000 distinct CDR3 sequences; about 13% appear just once. Approximately 14% of the sample is taken by the ten largest. Input material: PBMCs. Receptors were obtained from a woman in her sixties or seventies with HTLV-1-associated myelopathy (HAM/TSP).

The chain combines TRBV12-3 or TRBV12-4 with TRBJ1-5; D not certain. The V and J ends lost 3 bases and 0 bases respectively, with 9 bases between them. The CDR3 contains 15 residues. The CDR3 coding sequence is TGTGCCAGCAGTTTTGGCCGGAATAGCAATCAGCCCCAGCATTTT. Its translation is CASSFGRNSNQPQHF.

This clonotype was seen many times. Sequence at one end of the junction differs from germline and may be a read error. The chain combines TRBV20-1 with TRBJ2-5; 7 positions agree with TRBD1. The CDR3 contains 13 residues. CDR1 DFQATT and CDR2 SNEGSKA come from the germline V gene (reference sequence). Written as DNA, the CDR3 is TGCAGTGCTTCCAGGGGGACCCAAGGGACCCAGTACTTC. Protein product: CSASRGTQGTQYF.

At least ten counts were recorded for this clonotype. V usage is TRBV7-2 and J usage is TRBJ2-1; 7 positions agree with TRBD2. Per the germline V gene, CDR1 is SGHTA and CDR2 is FQGNSA. The CDR3 contains 15 residues. V dropped 2 bases and J dropped 7; count of bases not matched to a gene: 8. The chain's CDR3 is CASSLRTSGWNEQFF. CDR3 in DNA: TGTGCCAGCAGCTTAAGGACTAGTGGTTGGAATGAGCAGTTCTTC. Full variable domain (rest looked up from reference TRBV7-2 and TRBJ2-1): GAGVSQSPSNKVTEKGKDVELRCDPISGHTALYWYRQSLGQGLEFLIYFQGNSAPDKSGLPSDRFSAERTGGSVSTLTIQRTQQEDSAVYLCASSLRTSGWNEQFFGPGTRLTVL.

There are many counts of this clonotype. The rearrangement uses TRBV11-2 and TRBJ1-2; 7 bases agree with TRBD1. V trimming: 5 bases; J trimming: 8 bases; junction bases outside the gene matches: 11. CDR1 is SGHAT, CDR2 FQNNGV, per germline. The CDR3 spans 14 residues. Written as DNA, the CDR3 is TGTGCCAGCAGCGACTATAGACAGGGTCGAGGCTACACCTTC. It is translated as CASSDYRQGRGYTF.

This clonotype was counted many times. This chain joins TRBV7-6 and TRBJ1-4, with TRBD1 matching over 7 bases. V lost 8 bases, J lost 0 bases, and 9 bases stayed unmatched. The germline gives CDR1 SGHVS, CDR2 FNYEAQ. The CDR3 contains 16 residues. DNA for the CDR3: TGTGCCAGCTCCATTGGGACAGTAGCAACTAATGAAAAACTGTTTTTT. The encoded protein is CASSIGTVATNEKLFF.

In its sample, this clonotype was seen many times. The DNA for the CDR3 is TGCAGTGCTAGTGCCGGAGAGGGCCTCAGGGAGCAGTTCTTC. The encoded protein is CSASAGEGLREQFF. V usage is TRBV20-1 and J usage is TRBJ2-1; tentatively, D is TRBD2 (5 bases). CDR1 is DFQATT, CDR2 SNEGSKA, per germline (reference sequence). V gave up 3 bases and J gave up 10 bases, with 19 bases separating them. The CDR3 has 14 amino acids.

This clonotype was detected ten times or more. The rearrangement uses TRBV15 and TRBJ1-1, with D uncertain. CDR1 LNHNV and CDR2 YYDKDF come from the germline V gene (reference sequence). V shed 8 bases and J shed 1 base, with 11 bases lying between them. This CDR3 has 13 residues. CDR3 coding DNA: TGTGCCACCCAAAACAGCAAGAACACTGAAGCTTTCTTT. Translating gives CATQNSKNTEAFF.

By share, this clonotype ranks as medium-sized. The chain combines TRBV25-1 with TRBJ2-4; 8 nucleotides line up with TRBD2. The CDR3 is made up of 15 amino acids. The germline CDR1 and CDR2 sequences are MGHDK and SYGVNS. V was pared by 8 bases and J by 4 bases, with 10 bases of the junction left unmatched. This chain's CDR3 is CASAPGGAGKNIQYF. CDR3 nucleotide sequence: TGTGCCAGCGCTCCGGGGGGGGCAGGGAAAAACATTCAGTACTTC.

This chain connects TRBV20-1 to TRBJ1-1, with D unclear. The CDR3 runs to 10 residues. V lost 4 bases to trimming and J lost 11 bases, with 11 bases between them. Germline CDR1 reads DFQATT; CDR2 reads SNEGSKA (reference sequence). The CDR3 loop is CSATHRTAFF. The CDR3 DNA is TGCAGTGCTACCCATAGGACGGCTTTCTTT.

J is TRBJ2-7 and V is TRBV6-5; TRBD1 might be the D (5 bases). Trimming cost V 3 bases and J 3 bases, with 9 bases left between them. This CDR3 has 13 amino acids. Germline V lookup: CDR1 MNHEY, CDR2 SVGAGI. The CDR3 loop reads CASSYDSRYEQYF. The CDR3 DNA sequence: TGTGCCAGCAGTTATGACAGTCGCTACGAGCAGTACTTC.

This clonotype showed up many times. The rearrangement links TRBV20-1 to TRBJ1-5, with D hard to call. This CDR3 is 14 amino acids long. Trimming removed 6 bases at V and 2 bases at J, with 14 bases between. CDR1 is DFQATT, CDR2 SNEGSKA, per germline (reference sequence). The CDR3 region has the DNA TGCAGTGCCGTTCCGCCATGGGGCAATCAGCCCCAGCATTTT. The encoded protein is CSAVPPWGNQPQHF.

This clonotype was observed at least ten times. V gene TRBV11-2 combines with J gene TRBJ2-7; 8 bases match TRBD1. Germline lookup yields CDR1 SGHAT and CDR2 FQNNGV. The CDR3 sequence is 13 residues long. V shed 5 bases, J shed 7 bases, and the junction held 7 bases outside the gene matches. The CDR3 loop reads CASSQTGAREQYF. The CDR3 bases are TGTGCCAGCAGCCAGACAGGGGCGCGGGAGCAGTACTTC.

Many counts were recorded for this clonotype. This rearrangement joins TRBV7-2 to TRBJ1-5, with D possibly matching TRBD1 (5 bases). CDR3 size: 13 residues. The V end was cut by 5 bases, the J end by 1 base, with 6 bases between. Looked up from germline, CDR1 is SGHTA and CDR2 is FQGNSA. The CDR3 region is CASSRQSNQPQHF. The DNA of the CDR3 is TGTGCCAGCAGCCGACAGAGCAATCAGCCCCAGCATTTT.

This clonotype was observed at least ten times. J is TRBJ1-2 and V is TRBV4-3, with TRBD1 identical over 7 bases. The CDR3 consists of 14 residues. V gave up 2 bases and J gave up 4 bases; unmatched junction bases: 4. The germline gives CDR1 LGHNA, CDR2 YSLEER. The CDR3 DNA reads TGCGCCAGCAGCCAAAAGACAGGGCCCTATGGCTACACCTTC. This codes for CASSQKTGPYGYTF.

This clonotype came up many times. The chain joins TRBV20-1 to TRBJ2-6; the D is unclear. CDR1 DFQATT and CDR2 SNEGSKA come from the germline V gene (reference sequence). This CDR3 contains 16 residues. Trimming took 2 bases from V and 0 from J, leaving 11 bases between them. The CDR3 DNA is TGCAGTGCTAGAACCGGAGAGATCTCTGGGGCCAACGTCCTGACTTTC. This gives the protein CSARTGEISGANVLTF.

The chain has TRBV20-1 and TRBJ1-1, with D perhaps TRBD1 (6 bases). The CDR3 totals 14 residues. Germline V gene sequence: CDR1 DFQATT, CDR2 SNEGSKA (reference sequence). V lost 0 bases to trimming and J lost 0 bases, with 8 bases between them. This chain's CDR3 is CSARDRDMNTEAFF. Here the CDR3 DNA reads TGCAGTGCTAGAGACAGGGACATGAACACTGAAGCTTTCTTT.

This clonotype was observed at least ten times. The V call is TRBV24-1, the J call TRBJ2-2, with 12 bases fitting TRBD1. V gave up 1 base and J gave up 5 bases; unmatched junction bases: 7. The CDR3 covers 18 residues. Germline CDR1 KGHDR, CDR2 SFDVKD. The DNA of the CDR3 is TGTGCCACCAGTGATTTCCGGGACAGGGGGCCGGGGACCGGGGAGCTGTTTTTT. Residues: CATSDFRDRGPGTGELFF.

This clonotype came up many times. The chain combines TRBV5-1 with TRBJ2-7; no firm D call. This CDR3 has 12 amino acids. Trimming removed 3 bases at V and 5 bases at J, with 9 bases between. Per the germline V gene, CDR1 is SGHRS and CDR2 is YFSETQ. The chain's CDR3 is CASSSRTNEQYF. Here the CDR3 DNA reads TGCGCCAGCAGCTCTAGAACTAACGAGCAGTACTTC. Full variable domain (rest looked up from reference TRBV5-1 and TRBJ2-7): KAGVTQTPRYLIKTRGQQVTLSCSPISGHRSVSWYQQTPGQGLQFLFEYFSETQRNKGNFPGRFSGRQFSNSRSEMNVSTLELGDSALYLCASSSRTNEQYFGPGTRLTVT.

This clonotype was counted many times. The chain uses TRBV18 and TRBJ2-7; unclear D gene. V lost 3 bases to trimming and J lost 1 base, with 4 bases between them. The CDR3 loop spans 12 amino acids. The germline gives CDR1 KGHSH, CDR2 LQKENI. The CDR3 loop reads CASSPGSYEQYF. CDR3 DNA sequence: TGTGCCAGCTCACCGGGATCCTACGAGCAGTACTTC.

This clonotype has a count of ten or more. The chain couples TRBV7-9 to TRBJ1-1, with 8 bases that match TRBD1. Trimming cost V 4 bases and J 10 bases; bases outside gene matches: 11. CDR3 length: 14 residues. Germline V lookup: CDR1 SEHNR, CDR2 FQNEAQ (reference sequence). The CDR3 region is CASSSTDREGPAFF. CDR3 coding DNA: TGTGCCAGCAGCTCCACGGACAGGGAGGGGCCAGCTTTCTTT.

This clonotype was recorded at least ten times. The rearrangement uses TRBV7-2 and TRBJ2-3, with TRBD2 as a possible D gene (5 bases). The CDR3 runs to 14 residues. The germline V and J ends were trimmed by 4 bases and 4 bases, with 12 bases remaining between them. Germline V lookup: CDR1 SGHTA, CDR2 FQGNSA. The CDR3 region is CASSSPGYADTQYF. The DNA of the CDR3 is TGTGCCAGCAGCTCCCCGGGGTACGCAGATACGCAGTATTTT.

At least ten counts were recorded for this clonotype. The chain has TRBV6-1 and TRBJ2-7; TRBD1 matches 7 bases. The V gene's germline CDR1 is MNHNS and CDR2 SASEGT. The CDR3 length is 13 residues. After removal of 3 bases from V and 2 bases from J, the junction contained 1 base not matched to a gene. The CDR3 protein is CASSEGQPYEQYF. CDR3 bases: TGTGCCAGCAGTGAGGGACAGCCCTACGAGCAGTACTTC.

This clonotype was observed many times. The chain couples TRBV27 to TRBJ2-1; TRBD1 aligns across 11 bases. The CDR3 extends over 16 amino acids. Losses at the gene ends were 4 bases for V and 2 bases for J; bases not matched to a gene: 4. Per the germline V gene, CDR1 is MNHEY and CDR2 is SMNVEV (reference sequence). This CDR3 reads CASSSGDRGTYNEQFF. The DNA for the CDR3 is TGTGCCAGCAGTTCGGGGGACAGGGGGACCTACAATGAGCAGTTCTTC.

This clonotype was seen many times. The V gene is TRBV27, the J gene TRBJ2-5; D may be TRBD1 (5 bases). V was pared by 3 bases and J by 1 base, with 12 bases between. This CDR3 comprises 15 residues. Germline CDR1 reads MNHEY; CDR2 reads SMNVEV (reference sequence). The CDR3 region is CASSFGRGRQETQYF. The DNA for the CDR3 is TGTGCCAGCAGTTTCGGTAGGGGCCGCCAAGAGACCCAGTACTTC.